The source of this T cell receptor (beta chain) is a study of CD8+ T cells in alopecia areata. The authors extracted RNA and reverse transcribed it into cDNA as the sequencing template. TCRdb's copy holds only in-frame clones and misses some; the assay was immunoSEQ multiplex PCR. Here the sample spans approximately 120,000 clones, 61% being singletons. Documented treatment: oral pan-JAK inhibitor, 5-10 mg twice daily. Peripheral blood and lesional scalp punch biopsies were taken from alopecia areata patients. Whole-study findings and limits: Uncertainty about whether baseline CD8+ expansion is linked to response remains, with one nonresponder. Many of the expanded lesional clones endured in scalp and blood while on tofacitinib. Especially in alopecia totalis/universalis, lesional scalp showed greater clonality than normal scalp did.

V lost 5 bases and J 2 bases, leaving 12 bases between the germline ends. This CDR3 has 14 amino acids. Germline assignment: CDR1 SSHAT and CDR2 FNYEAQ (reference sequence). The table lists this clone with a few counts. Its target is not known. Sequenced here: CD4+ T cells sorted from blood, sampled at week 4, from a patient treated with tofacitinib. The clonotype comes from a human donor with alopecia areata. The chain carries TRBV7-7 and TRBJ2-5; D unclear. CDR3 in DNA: TGTGCCAGCAGCCCGGACGGACCGCAAGAGACCCAGTACTTC. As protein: CASSPDGPQETQYF.